This TCR beta chain was captured by sequencing in a study of graft-versus-host responses after intestinal transplantation. Across the study: Recipients received multivisceral, liver-intestinal, or isolated intestinal transplants.

General observations from the study: Allografts carried high graft-versus-host to host-versus-graft clonal ratios in patients having graft-donor T cell macrochimerism. GvH clones occurred in recipient marrow; some first appeared in ileum or blood.

Turning to this clone: The antigen remains unidentified.

CDR1 MDHEN and CDR2 SYDVKM come from the germline V gene. This CDR3 comprises 13 residues. V lost 3 bases and J lost 4, with 10 bases in between. Repertoires were generated with immunoSEQ multiplex PCR, while TCRdb's copy carries only in-frame clones and drops some. Found here are roughly 90,000 clones, 88% of them singletons; the top ten hold around 0.3%. V and J are TRBV28 and TRBJ2-7, with D maybe TRBD1 (5 bases). The source was unstimulated CD4+ T cells sorted from spleen or lymph node cells, collected before transplant. The source is a human donor who was the organ donor for an intestinal transplant. DNA for the CDR3: TGTGCCAGCAGTTTTCCAGGGCTATACGAGCAGTACTTC. Translated: CASSFPGLYEQYF.